One and the same sample provided the 11 T cell receptor beta chains below, sequenced in a study of OX40 agonist ivuxolimab in advanced cancers. Data came from immunoSEQ multiplex PCR; TCRdb stores just in-frame clones and leaves some out. The sample shows tens of thousands of clones, less than 95% of them seen only once. The sequenced sample was CD4+ or CD8+ T cells sorted from blood, obtained in a trial of the OX40 agonist ivuxolimab. Receptors originate from an adult with an advanced solid tumor such as melanoma, head and neck, liver or kidney cancer.

The chain employs TRBV6-1 and TRBJ1-1; maybe TRBD1 (5 bases). Germline CDR1 is MNHNS and CDR2 is SASEGT. V lost 6 bases, J lost 1 base, and 18 bases lay in between. The CDR3 is made up of 16 amino acids. The CDR3 is CASSERAGTANTEAFF. For the CDR3, the DNA is TGTGCCAGCAGCGAACGCGCCGGGACGGCGAACACTGAAGCTTTCTTT.

In DNA form, the CDR3 reads TGTGCCAGCTCACCGGTTAGGACTCCGACCGATACGCAGTATTTT. Its protein product is CASSPVRTPTDTQYF. The chain has TRBV18 and TRBJ2-3; D is possibly TRBD2 (5 bases). The CDR3 is made up of 15 amino acids. Trimming removed 3 bases at V and 6 bases at J, with 16 bases between. Germline CDR1 reads KGHSH; CDR2 reads LQKENI.

The V and J genes are TRBV7-2 and TRBJ2-2; D not resolved. The V and J ends lost 1 base and 1 base respectively, with 7 bases between them. Germline V lookup: CDR1 SGHTA, CDR2 FQGNSA. The CDR3 totals 15 residues. The CDR3 nucleotides are TGTGCCAGCAGCTTAGGAGGTGTGAACACCGGGGAGCTGTTTTTT. It specifies CASSLGGVNTGELFF.

The V call is TRBV13, the J call TRBJ1-2, with 8 bases lining up with TRBD1. J gave up 7 bases and V 0 bases, and 1 base lay outside the gene matches. Germline-derived CDR1 and CDR2 are PRHDT and FYEKMQ (reference sequence). The CDR3 is made up of 13 amino acids. In nucleotides, the CDR3 is TGTGCCAGCAGCTTAGGGCAGGGGGCTGGCTACACCTTC. Residues: CASSLGQGAGYTF.

Details on this clone: Other nucleotide sequences in the sample specify the same CDR3. The genes are TRBV18 and TRBJ2-3; D unclear. Germline V CDR1 and CDR2: KGHSH, LQKENI. There are 12 residues in the CDR3. Trimming stripped 3 bases from V and 0 bases from J, with 1 base between. The CDR3 coding sequence is TGTGCCAGCTCACCTAGCACAGATACGCAGTATTTT. Amino acid sequence: CASSPSTDTQYF.

V and J are TRBV28 and TRBJ2-4; D unresolved. With 2 bases removed from V and 0 bases from J, the gap between germline ends came to 11 bases. The CDR3 runs 16 residues. The germline V gene has CDR1 MDHEN and CDR2 SYDVKM. The CDR3 reads CASSLRQLVAKNIQYF. The CDR3 DNA is TGTGCCAGCAGTTTAAGGCAGCTAGTAGCCAAAAACATTCAGTACTTC.

CDR3 bases: TGTGCCAGCAGCTTGGACTGGGGGGGAGGCTACACCTTC. Its protein product is CASSLDWGGGYTF. V gene TRBV5-4 combines with J gene TRBJ1-2; D perhaps matches TRBD1 (5 bases). V was shortened by 0 bases and J by 8 bases, with 11 bases between the two germline ends. The CDR3 loop spans 13 amino acids. Germline CDR1 is SGHNT and CDR2 is YYREEE (reference sequence).

This chain joins TRBV6-1 and TRBJ2-7; 13 positions match TRBD2. This CDR3 region has 15 residues. The V segment lost 4 bases and the J segment 3 bases; nucleotides outside the gene matches: 3. Germline CDR1 reads MNHNS; CDR2 reads SASEGT. The CDR3 DNA follows: TGTGCCAGCAGTGCCACTAGCGGGGGGGTCTACGAGCAGTACTTC. It translates to CASSATSGGVYEQYF.

The chain has TRBV21-1 and TRBJ1-5. TRBV21-1 is a pseudogene locus. The CDR3 runs 13 residues. CDR3 loop: CASSKLGYQPQHF. The CDR3 region has the DNA TGTGCCAGCAGCAAATTAGGGTATCAGCCCCAGCATTTT.

The chain recombines TRBV30 with TRBJ1-2; 7 positions match TRBD1. The CDR3 has 14 amino acids. The J segment lost 0 bases and the V segment lost 2 bases, leaving 3 bases of the junction unmatched. CDR1 and CDR2 from the germline V gene are GTSNPN and SVGIG (reference sequence). In nucleotides, the CDR3 is TGTGCCTGGAGTAGGGGACAGTCTAACTATGGCTACACCTTC. Its translation: CAWSRGQSNYGYTF.

J is TRBJ2-2 and V is TRBV9; D call uncertain. CDR1 is SGDLS and CDR2 is YYNGEE in the germline V gene. V was clipped by 2 bases and J by 6 bases, with 17 bases between them. This CDR3 has 16 amino acids. This CDR3 is CASSVDRTSRSGELFF. As DNA, the CDR3 is TGTGCCAGCAGCGTGGATAGGACCTCTCGGTCCGGGGAGCTGTTTTTT.